This is a list of T cell receptor beta chains from one sample in a study of blood T cell repertoires in COVID-19. Clones were read by immunoSEQ multiplex PCR, and TCRdb kept only the in-frame ones, dropping some. Among 100,000 to 150,000 clones, 90% were seen once, and the ten largest hold roughly 4%. Sequenced material: peripheral blood. The receptors here all came from an older woman with COVID-19, enrolled during active disease. Both conserved end residues are part of each CDR3. Fields, in order: J gene, clone size, V gene, CDR3 length, D gene, CDR3 protein, CDR3 DNA. D genes are given only for firm matches. Some rows have no size entry. The others give once, few or many, or a class for an expanded clone.

TRBJ2-5 . TRBV6-2/TRBV6-3 15 TRBD2 CASSTSGGAAETQYF TGTGCCAGCAGCACGAGCGGGGGGGCCGCGGAGACCCAGTACTTC
TRBJ2-1 . TRBV6-6 12 . CASSYNYNEQFF TGTGCCAGCAGCTATAATTACAATGAGCAGTTCTTC
TRBJ2-3 once TRBV3-1/TRBV3-2 15 . CASSQDPRASDTQYF TGTGCCAGCAGCCAAGACCCCAGGGCTTCAGATACGCAGTATTTT
TRBJ1-2 . TRBV10-3 15 TRBD1 CAISESGTGVYGYTF TGTGCCATCAGTGAGTCCGGGACAGGGGTCTATGGCTACACCTTC
TRBJ1-6 . TRBV12-5 15 . CASGLEVSGNSPLHF TGTGCTAGTGGTTTAGAGGTAAGCGGGAATTCACCCCTCCACTTT
TRBJ1-1 . TRBV7-2 14 . CASSLIRDMGEAFF TGTGCCAGCAGCTTAATCCGGGACATGGGTGAAGCTTTCTTT
TRBJ2-1 . TRBV27 15 . CASSLSGALRSEQFF TGTGCCAGCAGTTTATCGGGGGCCCTAAGGAGTGAGCAGTTCTTC
TRBJ1-1 . TRBV15 12 TRBD1 CAIRTGRTEAFF TGTGCCATACGGACAGGGAGAACTGAAGCTTTCTTT
TRBJ2-1 . TRBV13 16 . CASSPTGTRTVSEQFF TGTGCCAGCAGCCCAACCGGGACTCGGACTGTATCGGAGCAGTTCTTC
TRBJ1-4 . TRBV2 14 TRBD1 CASSRQGGNEKLFF TGTGCCAGCAGTCGACAGGGGGGGAATGAAAAACTGTTTTTT
TRBJ2-5 . TRBV6-2/TRBV6-3 14 . CASSYPVQQETQYF TGTGCCAGCAGTTACCCTGTCCAGCAAGAGACCCAGTACTTC
TRBJ2-1 . TRBV3-1/TRBV3-2 17 TRBD2 CASSQLSGGPGWNEQFF TGTGCCAGCAGCCAACTTAGCGGGGGGCCGGGATGGAATGAGCAGTTCTTC
TRBJ1-5 . TRBV30 15 . CAWSVPGRGNQPQHF TGTGCCTGGAGTGTACCGGGCAGGGGCAATCAGCCCCAGCATTTT
TRBJ2-7 once TRBV4-3 15 TRBD1 CASSQEGQSIYEQYF TGCGCCAGCAGCCAAGAGGGACAGAGTATCTACGAGCAGTACTTC
TRBJ1-1 . TRBV5-1 12 . CASSPRGTEAFF TGCGCCAGCAGCCCAAGGGGCACTGAAGCTTTCTTT
TRBJ1-5 . TRBV15 14 . CATRAGILNQPQHF TGTGCCACCAGGGCAGGAATTCTCAATCAGCCCCAGCATTTT
TRBJ2-6 . TRBV6-2/TRBV6-3 17 TRBD1 CASSYNRGNSGANVLTF TGTGCCAGCAGTTACAACAGGGGGAACTCTGGGGCCAACGTCCTGACTTTC
TRBJ1-3 . TRBV9 14 . CASSVAGIGNTIYF TGTGCCAGCAGCGTAGCAGGGATCGGAAACACCATATATTTT
TRBJ1-1 few TRBV7-3 14 TRBD1 CASSGQGPGTEAFF TGTGCCAGCAGCGGACAGGGTCCAGGCACTGAAGCTTTCTTT
TRBJ2-7 . TRBV27 17 TRBD1 CASRGDLLGQGSYEQYF TGTGCCAGCAGGGGGGATCTTCTGGGACAGGGTTCCTACGAGCAGTACTTC
TRBJ1-1 . TRBV4-1 15 . CASKDEGAGSTEAFF TGCGCCAGCAAAGACGAGGGCGCAGGCTCCACTGAAGCTTTCTTT
TRBJ2-7 . TRBV6-5 13 . CASRQGGSYEQYF TGTGCCAGCAGACAGGGTGGCTCCTACGAGCAGTACTTC
TRBJ2-2 . TRBV5-4 15 . CASSSANPDTGELFF TGTGCCAGCAGCTCCGCTAACCCGGACACCGGGGAGCTGTTTTTT
TRBJ2-4 once TRBV2 11 TRBD1 CASSRDSSQYF TGTGCCAGCAGTCGGGACAGTTCGCAGTACTTC
TRBJ1-1 once TRBV5-4 15 . CASSLAGGRNTEAFF TGTGCCAGCAGCTTGGCTGGAGGACGAAACACTGAAGCTTTCTTT
TRBJ1-5 . TRBV7-9 14 TRBD1 CASSLGTVNQPQHF TGTGCCAGCAGCTTGGGGACAGTAAATCAGCCCCAGCATTTT
TRBJ1-1 . TRBV18 17 TRBD1 CASSPPTGGRSDTEAFF TGTGCCAGCTCGCCACCCACAGGGGGCCGATCGGACACTGAAGCTTTCTTT